Listed below are T cell receptor beta chains from one sample, sequenced in a study of cytomegalovirus exposure and HLA in healthy donors. Produced via immunoSEQ multiplex PCR; TCRdb's table is partial and in-frame only. The data show 150,000 to 200,000 clones, with around 85% seen just once and 1.5% to 2% held by the top ten. The sample taken for sequencing was PBMCs. The receptors derive from a man between 18 and 35 years old in good health and CMV-seronegative. CDR3s include the opening cysteine and the closing phenylalanine or tryptophan.

j_gene: TRBJ2-7; len: 14; v_gene: TRBV30; CDR3aa: CAWSTSGNFYEQYF
j_gene: TRBJ1-5; len: 11; v_gene: TRBV6-1; CDR3aa: CASGGGQPQHF
j_gene: TRBJ2-3; len: 14; v_gene: TRBV5-1; CDR3aa: CASSLGQSTDTQYF
j_gene: TRBJ1-5; len: 15; v_gene: TRBV5-8; CDR3aa: CASSFGQASNQPQHF
j_gene: TRBJ2-2; len: 14; v_gene: TRBV5-1; CDR3aa: CASSRDRIYGELFF
j_gene: TRBJ2-2; len: 16; v_gene: TRBV7-7; CDR3aa: CASSLVSSGSGGELFF
j_gene: TRBJ1-2; len: 12; v_gene: TRBV28; CDR3aa: CASSLAGYGYTF
j_gene: TRBJ2-1; len: 19; v_gene: TRBV19; CDR3aa: CASSIRDRGLSSSYNEQFF
j_gene: TRBJ2-3; len: 17; v_gene: TRBV27; CDR3aa: CASSLWPSGLRTDTQYF
j_gene: TRBJ1-2; len: 16; v_gene: TRBV7-2; CDR3aa: CASSFIRDRGDYGYTF
j_gene: TRBJ2-3; len: 21; v_gene: TRBV19; CDR3aa: CAPWSRGATRRDASGTDTQYF
j_gene: TRBJ2-5; len: 14; v_gene: TRBV7-9; CDR3aa: CASSKVGGQETQYF
j_gene: TRBJ1-1; len: 14; v_gene: TRBV10-3; CDR3aa: CATRQGIGSEAAFF
j_gene: TRBJ2-5; len: 14; v_gene: TRBV5-1; CDR3aa: CASSKTGGSETQYF
j_gene: TRBJ2-1; len: 18; v_gene: TRBV12-5; CDR3aa: CASGLASAGALWGNEQFF
j_gene: TRBJ2-3; len: 15; v_gene: TRBV19; CDR3aa: CASSTPGQRPDTQYF
j_gene: TRBJ1-2; len: 13; v_gene: TRBV19; CDR3aa: CASSPLPNYGYTF
j_gene: TRBJ2-6; len: 14; v_gene: TRBV4-3; CDR3aa: CASSQQQGANVLTF
j_gene: TRBJ2-1; len: 16; v_gene: TRBV7-9; CDR3aa: CASSLLGEGSYNEQFF
j_gene: TRBJ2-6; len: 14; v_gene: TRBV27; CDR3aa: CASTGGSGANVLTF
j_gene: TRBJ2-6; len: 13; v_gene: TRBV29-1; CDR3aa: CSVTVSGANVLTF
j_gene: TRBJ2-2; len: 17; v_gene: TRBV7-3; CDR3aa: CASSKGLAGANTGELFF
j_gene: TRBJ2-1; len: 14; v_gene: TRBV19; CDR3aa: CASTRDRGYNEQFF
j_gene: TRBJ2-2; len: 17; v_gene: TRBV15; CDR3aa: CATSRDQGTANTGELFF
j_gene: TRBJ2-5; len: 12; v_gene: TRBV29-1; CDR3aa: CSVVTGGGEQYF
j_gene: TRBJ2-7; len: 16; v_gene: TRBV27; CDR3aa: CASSHPGTSGSYEQYF
j_gene: TRBJ1-2; len: 17; v_gene: TRBV25-1; CDR3aa: CASSEFGDTGELRGYTF
j_gene: TRBJ1-5; len: 14; v_gene: TRBV25-1; CDR3aa: CASTKSGADQPQHF
j_gene: TRBJ2-1; len: 16; v_gene: TRBV7-6; CDR3aa: CASSYEGLAGFNEQFF
j_gene: TRBJ2-5; len: 14; v_gene: TRBV5-1; CDR3aa: CASSSGTSQETQYF
j_gene: TRBJ2-2; len: 16; v_gene: TRBV19; CDR3aa: CASSILASGSTGELFF
j_gene: TRBJ2-4; len: 14; v_gene: TRBV10-1; CDR3aa: CASSEWRPEDIQYF
j_gene: TRBJ2-1; len: 16; v_gene: TRBV11-2; CDR3aa: CASSPRRGTTYNEQFF
j_gene: TRBJ2-5; len: 14; v_gene: TRBV30; CDR3aa: CAWNPGQGGETQYF
j_gene: TRBJ1-1; len: 14; v_gene: TRBV6-4; CDR3aa: CASSDSSRGTEAFF
j_gene: TRBJ2-1; len: 18; v_gene: TRBV19; CDR3aa: CASAVEGLAGSSYNEQFF
j_gene: TRBJ1-5; len: 15; v_gene: TRBV2; CDR3aa: CASSERTVGNQPQHF
j_gene: TRBJ1-1; len: 16; v_gene: TRBV5-1; CDR3aa: CANSLGRRGGHTEAFF
j_gene: TRBJ2-2; len: 16; v_gene: TRBV6-5; CDR3aa: CASSWGTGRGTGELFF
j_gene: TRBJ1-2; len: 15; v_gene: TRBV5-4; CDR3aa: CASSLGVTDNYGYTF
j_gene: TRBJ2-7; len: 12; v_gene: TRBV7-9; CDR3aa: CASSLGSYEQYF
j_gene: TRBJ2-3; len: 19; v_gene: TRBV12-5; CDR3aa: CASGLVLPVPGQDTDTQYF
j_gene: TRBJ1-2; len: 15; v_gene: TRBV28; CDR3aa: CASSFADRRTWGYTF
j_gene: TRBJ2-7; len: 15; v_gene: TRBV27; CDR3aa: CASSLTLAGSYEQYF
j_gene: TRBJ2-3; len: 16; v_gene: TRBV7-9; CDR3aa: CASSLVLAGATDTQYF
j_gene: TRBJ1-5; len: 13; v_gene: TRBV6-9; CDR3aa: CATPLHQAGPQHF
j_gene: TRBJ1-1; len: 15; v_gene: TRBV9; CDR3aa: CASSRGGSMNTEAFF
j_gene: TRBJ2-1; len: 15; v_gene: TRBV18; CDR3aa: CASSPSSVRDGEQFF
j_gene: TRBJ1-2; len: 14; v_gene: TRBV7-2; CDR3aa: CASSLRSRGYGYTF
j_gene: TRBJ2-1; len: 16; v_gene: TRBV5-1; CDR3aa: CASSSPLAGNYNEQFF
j_gene: TRBJ2-3; len: 15; v_gene: TRBV9; CDR3aa: CASSATSFSTDTQYF
j_gene: TRBJ2-7; len: 14; v_gene: TRBV4-1; CDR3aa: CASSQDPTAWEQYF